The entry that follows covers one TCR beta chain sequence. CDR3 length: 14 residues. Trimming removed 7 bases from V and 5 bases from J; junction bases left unmatched: 6. Germline values: CDR1 MDHEN, CDR2 SYDVKM. The data derive from a study of blood T cells in healthy people across ages. The use of a sample-barcoded 5' primer and a J-beta primer mix characterized a second PCR of roughly 6 to 11 cycles. TCRdb recomputed calls from the 5' RACE reads with MiXCR, one row per CDR3 protein. The data contain more than 1,000,000 distinct CDR3 sequences, around 27% of them singletons. These data are also associated with another study on T cells of mothers and their children.

Sequenced input: blood. V and J are TRBV28 and TRBJ2-1; 9 positions agree with TRBD1. This TCR was sampled from a girl between 2 and 10 years old in good health. In nucleotides, the CDR3 is TGTGCCAGCACCGGGGACAGGGTGAACAATGAGCAGTTCTTC. It codes for CASTGDRVNNEQFF.